The 26 T cell receptor beta chains in this list originate from one sample, sequenced in a study of T cell responses to AZD1222 COVID-19 vaccine. Assay used: immunoSEQ multiplex PCR; TCRdb lists only in-frame clones, some missing. The data hold 57,000 or so clones, with around 83% observed a single time. The specimen comprised peripheral blood, sampled on day 0 of MenACWY control vaccination. The origin of the receptors is an adult in good health.

The chain's CDR3 is CASSYRGPQNSPLHF. Here the CDR3 DNA reads TGTGCCAGCAGCTACAGGGGGCCCCAAAATTCACCCCTCCACTTT. The V gene is TRBV7-2, the J gene TRBJ1-6; the match to TRBD1 covers 9 bases. J gave up 7 bases and V 4 bases, and 5 bases lay outside the gene matches. Germline CDR1 is SGHTA and CDR2 is FQGNSA. The CDR3 is 15 amino acids.

The gene calls are TRBV5-8 and TRBJ1-5; D possibly corresponds to TRBD1 (6 bases). Germline lookup yields CDR1 SGHTS and CDR2 YDEGEE. V lost 4 bases and J lost 6, with 17 bases in between. The CDR3 covers 15 residues. CDR3 in amino acids: CASSGIGTSGQPQHF. The CDR3 DNA reads TGTGCCAGCAGCGGTATCGGGACATCGGGTCAGCCCCAGCATTTT.

This chain joins TRBV18 and TRBJ1-2, with 7 bases fitting TRBD1. The CDR3 spans 15 residues. CDR1 KGHSH and CDR2 LQKENI come from the germline V gene. J was trimmed by 6 bases and V by 3 bases; bases with no gene match: 10. In DNA form, the CDR3 reads TGTGCCAGCTCACCTTCGACAGGGCAGAGCGATGGCTACACCTTC. It encodes CASSPSTGQSDGYTF.

V is TRBV2 and J is TRBJ2-1, with D perhaps matching TRBD1 or TRBD2 (6 bases each). Trimming took 2 bases from V and 7 from J, leaving 24 bases between them. The CDR3 runs to 18 residues. CDR1 and CDR2 (germline): SNHLY, FYNNEI. This CDR3 reads CASSERGFASSVTNEQFF. The CDR3 bases are TGTGCCAGCAGTGAAAGGGGGTTCGCGTCTAGCGTTACAAATGAGCAGTTCTTC.

This CDR3 is CASSRPGGRNEKLFF. In DNA form, the CDR3 reads TGTGCCAGCAGTCGCCCCGGGGGGAGAAATGAAAAACTGTTTTTT. J is TRBJ1-4 and V is TRBV28; D perhaps matches TRBD1 (5 bases). The CDR3 consists of 15 residues. The V end was cut by 5 bases, the J end by 5 bases, with 15 bases between. Germline CDR1 and CDR2: MDHEN and SYDVKM.

V usage is TRBV5-4 and J usage is TRBJ1-1; TRBD1 is a possible D gene (5 bases). There are 15 residues in the CDR3. Trimming removed 4 bases at V and 4 bases at J, with 17 bases between. CDR1 is SGHNT, CDR2 YYREEE, per germline (reference sequence). CDR3 in amino acids: CASSPMGVGFTEAFF. The DNA of the CDR3 is TGTGCCAGCAGCCCGATGGGGGTGGGTTTCACTGAAGCTTTCTTT. Complete variable domain (other parts from reference TRBV5-4 and TRBJ1-1): ETGVTQSPTHLIKTRGQQVTLRCSSQSGHNTVSWYQQALGQGPQFIFQYYREEENGRGNFPPRFSGLQFPNYSSELNVNALELDDSALYLCASSPMGVGFTEAFFGQGTRLTVV.

The sample holds one count of this clone. This rearrangement joins TRBV19 to TRBJ1-5; D perhaps matches TRBD1 (5 bases). The V end was cut by 5 bases, the J end by 2 bases, with 10 bases between. This CDR3 contains 14 residues. CDR1 and CDR2 (germline): LNHDA, SQIVND (reference sequence). CDR3 nucleotides: TGTGCCAGTAGTGAGGGGTCGGGCAATCAGCCCCAGCATTTT. Its translation is CASSEGSGNQPQHF.

This chain uses TRBV30 with TRBJ2-1; 7 bases are a match to TRBD1. CDR1 and CDR2 (germline): GTSNPN, SVGIG (reference sequence). V was pared by 2 bases and J by 4 bases, with 5 bases of the junction left unmatched. The CDR3 extends over 14 amino acids. CDR3 DNA sequence: TGTGCCTGGAGTTCCGGGACAGTATACAATGAGCAGTTCTTC. It specifies CAWSSGTVYNEQFF.

This clone has more than one count but fewer than ten. The CDR3 nucleotides read TGTGCCAGCAGTCGGGGAAGTTTCACTGAAGCTTTCTTT. Amino acids: CASSRGSFTEAFF. The rearrangement joins TRBV9 to TRBJ1-1; D unresolved. Looked up from germline, CDR1 is SGDLS and CDR2 is YYNGEE. The CDR3 sequence is 13 residues long. Trimming left V 5 bases short and J 4 bases short, with 12 bases between.

The genes are TRBV19 and TRBJ1-5, with unresolved D. V lost 3 bases to trimming and J lost 5 bases, with 8 bases between them. The CDR3 extends over 13 amino acids. CDR1 and CDR2 (germline): LNHDA, SQIVND (reference sequence). The CDR3 protein is CASSILPHQPQHF. CDR3 nucleotide sequence: TGTGCCAGTAGTATCCTCCCTCATCAGCCCCAGCATTTT.

The gene calls are TRBV19 and TRBJ2-7; 7 bases match TRBD1. The CDR3 extends over 17 amino acids. Per the germline V gene, CDR1 is LNHDA and CDR2 is SQIVND (reference sequence). Germline trimming cut 0 bases from V and 6 bases from J; bases unmatched to any gene: 14. DNA for the CDR3: TGTGCCAGTAGTATAGATAGCCGCCGACAGGGAAAAAGCGAGCAGTACTTC. This sequence encodes CASSIDSRRQGKSEQYF.

The rearrangement uses TRBV3-1 (or the pseudogene TRBV3-2) and TRBJ2-2, with 8 bases that match TRBD2. Germline V gene sequence: CDR1 LGHDT, CDR2 YNNKEL (reference sequence). Unmatched junction bases numbered 12, after V lost 4 bases and J lost 5 bases. This CDR3 spans 17 amino acids. CDR3 nucleotides: TGTGCCAGCAGCCCAATTAAGAGCGGGAGTTCAACCGGGGAGCTGTTTTTT. Encoded protein: CASSPIKSGSSTGELFF.

J is TRBJ2-5 and V is TRBV21-1. TRBV21-1 is deemed a pseudogene. The CDR3 has 18 amino acids. CDR3 sequence: CASSPHIPGLMGQETQYF. The CDR3 coding sequence is TGTGCCAGCAGCCCACATATACCGGGCCTGATGGGCCAAGAGACCCAGTACTTC.

The chain links TRBV3-1 (or the pseudogene TRBV3-2) to TRBJ2-1, with D possibly TRBD2 on 5 matching bases. Germline V gene data show CDR1 as LGHDT and CDR2 as YNNKEL (reference sequence). The V end was cut by 4 bases, the J end by 7 bases, with 8 bases between. CDR3 size: 12 residues. For the CDR3, the DNA is TGTGCCAGCAGCCGAGTAGCGAATGAGCAGTTCTTC. Protein: CASSRVANEQFF.

This chain uses TRBV6-2 or TRBV6-3 with TRBJ2-7; D possibly corresponds to TRBD2 (5 bases). The CDR3 totals 16 residues. V was shortened by 0 bases and J by 5 bases, with 17 bases between the two germline ends. CDR1 is MNHEY and CDR2 is SVGEGT in the germline V gene. In DNA form, the CDR3 reads TGTGCCAGCAGTTACTCGAAGGAGGACCCAAAGCACGAGCAGTACTTC. Translated: CASSYSKEDPKHEQYF.

In its sample, this clone was seen once. This chain links TRBV5-1 with TRBJ2-2; 9 bases are shared with TRBD2. There are 17 residues in the CDR3. The germline V gene has CDR1 SGHRS and CDR2 YFSETQ. V shed 0 bases and J 4 bases; nucleotides not matched to a gene: 7. CDR3 nucleotide sequence: TGCGCCAGCAGCTTGGCCTCGGGCGGGGGGGCCACCGGGGAGCTGTTTTTT. Encoded protein: CASSLASGGGATGELFF.

The chain uses TRBV15 and TRBJ1-4; a possible D gene is TRBD1 (6 bases). V was cut by 4 bases and J by 0 bases, with 9 bases left in between. The CDR3 sequence is 15 residues long. Germline V gives CDR1 LNHNV, CDR2 YYDKDF (reference sequence). CDR3 nucleotides: TGTGCCACCAGCAAAACAGGGTCAACTAATGAAAAACTGTTTTTT. Translation: CATSKTGSTNEKLFF.

The chain employs TRBV13 and TRBJ1-2, with a tentative D call TRBD1 (5 bases). Germline V CDR1 and CDR2: PRHDT, FYEKMQ (reference sequence). Deletions cut 5 bases from V and 8 bases from J, with 15 bases between. The CDR3 spans 13 residues. CDR3 in amino acids: CASSTYMGPGYTF. For the CDR3, the DNA is TGTGCCAGCAGCACCTACATGGGGCCGGGCTACACCTTC.

The chain couples TRBV4-3 to TRBJ1-2; 8 bases map to TRBD1. Germline lookup yields CDR1 LGHNA and CDR2 YSLEER. CDR3 length equals 15 residues. With 1 base clipped from V and 4 bases from J, the junction kept 5 bases outside the gene matches. The CDR3 is CASSQGTGTIYGYTF. The CDR3 DNA reads TGCGCCAGCAGCCAAGGGACAGGGACTATCTATGGCTACACCTTC.

This clone was counted a single time. The chain employs TRBV28 and TRBJ2-7, with TRBD2 identical over 12 bases. Germline CDR1 reads MDHEN; CDR2 reads SYDVKM. V gave up 0 bases and J gave up 3 bases; unmatched junction bases: 6. The CDR3 spans 17 residues. CDR3 in DNA: TGTGCCAGCAGTTTATGGAACCTAGCGGGGGGGCTCTACGAGCAGTACTTC. Translated, it gives CASSLWNLAGGLYEQYF.

The chain joins TRBV5-1 to TRBJ2-3, with a tentative D call TRBD2 (6 bases). Germline V CDR1 and CDR2: SGHRS, YFSETQ. CDR3 size: 17 residues. V lost 0 bases and J 5 bases, leaving 19 bases between the germline ends. Here the CDR3 reads CASSLDLGLTKKDTQYF. In DNA form, the CDR3 reads TGCGCCAGCAGCTTGGATCTGGGACTGACCAAAAAAGATACGCAGTATTTT.

CDR3 region: CASTQGGNEQFF. The CDR3 DNA is TGTGCCAGCACCCAAGGGGGAAATGAGCAGTTCTTC. The V call is TRBV12-3 or TRBV12-4, the J call TRBJ2-1; possible D gene TRBD1, 6 bases. V was cut by 7 bases and J by 7 bases, with 11 bases left in between. CDR3 length equals 12 residues.

The chain joins TRBV29-1 to TRBJ2-4; 7 bases line up with TRBD1. CDR1 SQVTM and CDR2 ANQGSEA come from the germline V gene. V lost 6 bases, J lost 1 base, and 3 bases stayed unmatched. The CDR3 contains 13 residues. CDR3 in amino acids: CSVSQGAKNIQYF. The CDR3 region has the DNA TGCAGCGTCTCACAGGGGGCCAAAAACATTCAGTACTTC.

This clone appeared a single time. This sequence joins TRBV24-1 and TRBJ2-2; perhaps TRBD2 as D (7 bases). Per germline, CDR1 KGHDR and CDR2 SFDVKD. This CDR3 is 17 amino acids long. Trimming took 5 bases from V and 6 from J, leaving 21 bases between them. CDR3 DNA sequence: TGTGCCACCAGTGTCCCGAGGGGGGGGAGCCTCGCCGGGGAGCTGTTTTTT. It encodes CATSVPRGGSLAGELFF.

The CDR3 sequence is CAWRKGTYQPQHF. DNA of the CDR3: TGTGCCTGGAGAAAAGGGACATATCAGCCCCAGCATTTT. This chain links TRBV30 with TRBJ1-5; tentatively, D is TRBD1 (6 bases). The CDR3 extends over 13 amino acids. Trimming left V 3 bases short and J 5 bases short, with 11 bases between. Germline CDR1 GTSNPN, CDR2 SVGIG (reference sequence).

The rearrangement links TRBV12-1 to TRBJ2-5. TRBV12-1 is deemed a pseudogene. The CDR3 extends over 15 amino acids. The CDR3 here is CASSLTDREGETQYF. In DNA form, the CDR3 reads TGTGCCAGCAGCTTGACAGACAGGGAGGGAGAGACCCAGTACTTC.